This is a list of T cell receptor beta chains from one sample in a study of CD8+CD57+ T cells in acquired aplastic anemia. TCRdb passed the reads through MiXCR, listing each CDR3 protein once. The table lists around 430,000 distinct CDR3 sequences, around 33% of them singletons. Specimen: sorted CD4+, CD8+, or CD8+CD57+ T cells (not recorded which) from PBMCs. The receptors stem from a human donor with aplastic anemia. The CDR3 runs from the conserved cysteine through the conserved F or W. D genes are given only for firm matches. A row's size may be missing; if present it is once, few, many or a size class.

D gene: TRBD1
clone size: .
J gene: TRBJ1-1
V gene: TRBV19
CDR3 protein: CASSTGTGGIGEAFF
CDR3 DNA: TGTGCCAGTAGTACCGGGACAGGGGGCATTGGTGAAGCTTTCTTT

D gene: .
clone size: .
J gene: TRBJ1-1
V gene: TRBV29-1
CDR3 protein: CSVTVAGSTEAFF
CDR3 DNA: TGCAGCGTTACGGTTGCAGGTAGCACTGAAGCTTTCTTT

D gene: .
clone size: few
J gene: TRBJ1-1
V gene: TRBV19
CDR3 protein: CASSMIYGGVGTEAFF
CDR3 DNA: TGTGCCAGTAGTATGATATACGGGGGTGTAGGCACTGAAGCTTTCTTT

D gene: .
clone size: many
J gene: TRBJ1-3
V gene: TRBV7-9
CDR3 protein: CASSATGFGNTIYF
CDR3 DNA: TGTGCCAGCAGCGCGACGGGGTTTGGAAACACCATATATTTT

D gene: TRBD2
clone size: many
J gene: TRBJ2-3
V gene: TRBV20-1
CDR3 protein: CSARFLAGDTQYF
CDR3 DNA: TGCAGTGCTCGGTTTCTAGCGGGAGATACGCAGTATTTT

D gene: .
clone size: many
J gene: TRBJ2-7
V gene: TRBV7-2
CDR3 protein: CASSLLGGEEQYF
CDR3 DNA: TGTGCCAGCAGCTTGTTAGGGGGAGAGGAGCAGTACTTC

D gene: .
clone size: .
J gene: TRBJ2-2
V gene: TRBV20-1
CDR3 protein: CSARDWAGAGELFF
CDR3 DNA: TGCAGTGCTAGAGATTGGGCAGGTGCCGGGGAGCTGTTTTTT

D gene: .
clone size: .
J gene: TRBJ2-2
V gene: TRBV6-5
CDR3 protein: CASSYPGRGELFF
CDR3 DNA: TGTGCCAGCAGTTACCCGGGGCGTGGGGAGCTGTTTTTT

D gene: TRBD1
clone size: many
J gene: TRBJ2-7
V gene: TRBV10-3
CDR3 protein: CAISDPGTGIYEQYF
CDR3 DNA: TGTGCCATCAGTGATCCCGGGACAGGGATCTACGAGCAGTACTTC

D gene: .
clone size: .
J gene: TRBJ1-2
V gene: TRBV3-1
CDR3 protein: CASSPESPNYGYTF
CDR3 DNA: TGTGCCAGCAGCCCGGAAAGCCCTAACTATGGCTACACCTTC

D gene: .
clone size: .
J gene: TRBJ1-3
V gene: TRBV10-3
CDR3 protein: CASRRGEGFGNTIYF
CDR3 DNA: TGTGCCAGCCGTCGTGGGGAGGGATTTGGAAACACCATATATTTT

D gene: .
clone size: few
J gene: TRBJ1-5
V gene: TRBV5-6
CDR3 protein: CASSLGGHYSNQPQHF
CDR3 DNA: TGTGCCAGCAGCTTGGGAGGACACTATAGCAATCAGCCCCAGCATTTT

D gene: TRBD1
clone size: .
J gene: TRBJ1-6
V gene: TRBV2
CDR3 protein: CASRGDRSSYNSPLHF
CDR3 DNA: TGTGCCAGCAGGGGGGACAGGAGCTCCTATAATTCACCCCTCCACTTT

D gene: .
clone size: few
J gene: TRBJ2-5
V gene: TRBV11-2
CDR3 protein: CASSLDHGSVETQYF
CDR3 DNA: TGTGCCAGCAGCTTAGATCACGGGAGCGTTGAGACCCAGTACTTC

D gene: .
clone size: .
J gene: TRBJ2-7
V gene: TRBV29-1
CDR3 protein: CSVLWDRSYEQYF
CDR3 DNA: TGCAGCGTTCTTTGGGACCGTTCCTACGAGCAGTACTTC

D gene: TRBD1
clone size: many
J gene: TRBJ1-2
V gene: TRBV20-1
CDR3 protein: CSAPEGAFGYTF
CDR3 DNA: TGCAGTGCTCCGGAGGGGGCTTTTGGCTACACCTTC

D gene: .
clone size: few
J gene: TRBJ1-2
V gene: TRBV6-5
CDR3 protein: CASSSSQGLGGYTF
CDR3 DNA: TGTGCCAGCAGTTCCTCTCAGGGGCTAGGGGGCTACACCTTC

D gene: TRBD1
clone size: few
J gene: TRBJ1-1
V gene: TRBV6-1
CDR3 protein: CASSPNSRGFTEAFF
CDR3 DNA: TGTGCCAGCAGTCCAAACTCCAGGGGGTTTACTGAAGCTTTCTTT

D gene: .
clone size: many
J gene: TRBJ1-6
V gene: TRBV7-2
CDR3 protein: CASSPGAGVSPLHF
CDR3 DNA: TGTGCCAGCAGCCCCGGCGCAGGTGTTTCTCCCCTCCACTTT

D gene: TRBD1
clone size: few
J gene: TRBJ2-7
V gene: TRBV30
CDR3 protein: CAWSSGQAYEQYF
CDR3 DNA: TGTGCCTGGAGTTCGGGACAGGCCTACGAGCAGTACTTC

D gene: .
clone size: many
J gene: TRBJ1-1
V gene: TRBV2
CDR3 protein: CASSEGLPGTEAFF
CDR3 DNA: TGTGCCAGCAGTGAAGGGCTCCCTGGCACTGAAGCTTTCTTT

D gene: TRBD1
clone size: few
J gene: TRBJ1-6
V gene: TRBV6-1
CDR3 protein: CASSETTGGGYNSPLHF
CDR3 DNA: TGTGCCAGCAGTGAAACGACAGGGGGAGGCTATAATTCACCCCTCCACTTT

D gene: .
clone size: .
J gene: TRBJ2-5
V gene: TRBV4-1
CDR3 protein: CASSQDPRGQETQYF
CDR3 DNA: TGCGCCAGCAGCCAAGATCCCCGGGGGCAAGAGACCCAGTACTTC

D gene: TRBD1
clone size: .
J gene: TRBJ1-6
V gene: TRBV7-6
CDR3 protein: CASSFEGGPSYNSPLHF
CDR3 DNA: TGTGCCAGCAGCTTTGAAGGGGGCCCCTCCTATAATTCACCCCTCCACTTT

D gene: TRBD1
clone size: few
J gene: TRBJ2-5
V gene: TRBV19
CDR3 protein: CASSPDSGGTQYF
CDR3 DNA: TGTGCCAGTAGCCCCGACTCAGGGGGGACCCAGTACTTC

D gene: TRBD2
clone size: many
J gene: TRBJ2-7
V gene: TRBV11-3
CDR3 protein: CASSLDGLAALEQYF
CDR3 DNA: TGTGCCAGCAGCTTAGACGGACTAGCGGCATTGGAGCAGTACTTC

D gene: .
clone size: few
J gene: TRBJ1-1
V gene: TRBV7-9
CDR3 protein: CASSLALSRNTEAFF
CDR3 DNA: TGTGCCAGCAGCTTAGCTTTGAGCAGGAACACTGAAGCTTTCTTT

D gene: .
clone size: many
J gene: TRBJ1-2
V gene: TRBV6-1
CDR3 protein: CASSATSNYGYTF
CDR3 DNA: TGTGCCAGCAGTGCTACATCTAACTATGGCTACACCTTC

D gene: .
clone size: many
J gene: TRBJ1-5
V gene: TRBV19
CDR3 protein: CASSIGSQRFSNQPQHF
CDR3 DNA: TGTGCCAGTAGTATCGGATCCCAACGATTTAGCAATCAGCCCCAGCATTTT

D gene: TRBD1
clone size: few
J gene: TRBJ1-2
V gene: TRBV10-3
CDR3 protein: CASSFWTGDGYTF
CDR3 DNA: TGTGCCAGCAGTTTTTGGACAGGGGATGGCTACACCTTC

D gene: TRBD1
clone size: many
J gene: TRBJ1-6
V gene: TRBV5-5
CDR3 protein: CASSLEDRESPLHF
CDR3 DNA: TGTGCCAGCAGCTTGGAGGACAGGGAGTCACCCCTCCACTTT

D gene: .
clone size: many
J gene: TRBJ1-6
V gene: TRBV5-5
CDR3 protein: CASSLEINSPLHF
CDR3 DNA: TGTGCCAGCAGCTTGGAGATCAATTCACCCCTCCACTTT

D gene: TRBD1
clone size: .
J gene: TRBJ1-3
V gene: TRBV9
CDR3 protein: CASSANRGGNTIYF
CDR3 DNA: TGTGCCAGCAGTGCGAACAGGGGTGGAAACACCATATATTTT

D gene: TRBD2
clone size: .
J gene: TRBJ2-1
V gene: TRBV19
CDR3 protein: CASSMMAGGYNEQFF
CDR3 DNA: TGTGCCAGTAGTATGATGGCGGGGGGATACAATGAGCAGTTCTTC

D gene: TRBD2
clone size: many
J gene: TRBJ2-5
V gene: TRBV2
CDR3 protein: CASSEGLAGGQETQYF
CDR3 DNA: TGTGCCAGCAGTGAGGGACTAGCGGGGGGCCAGGAGACCCAGTACTTC

D gene: .
clone size: .
J gene: TRBJ2-5
V gene: TRBV20-1
CDR3 protein: CSAIVGANQETQYF
CDR3 DNA: TGCAGTGCTATAGTGGGGGCCAACCAAGAGACCCAGTACTTC

D gene: .
clone size: .
J gene: TRBJ2-1
V gene: TRBV15
CDR3 protein: CATSRDRGIVVNEQFF
CDR3 DNA: TGTGCCACCAGCAGAGATCGAGGGATAGTCGTAAATGAGCAGTTCTTC